This TCR beta chain was sequenced during a study of T-cell memory formation after mild COVID-19. About the research overall: Among the donors, TCR clusters were largely specific to each donor. The study, taken as a whole, reports: Second-wave clones peaking on day 37 lacked confirmed SARS-CoV-2 specificity.

V lost 6 bases and J 2 bases, leaving 17 bases between the germline ends. The CDR3 length is 15 residues. The germline V gene encodes CDR1 MRHNA and CDR2 SNTAGT. In regard to this clonotype: Its specificity is unknown.

Using constant-segment primers, 5'RACE produced TCR alpha and TCR beta cDNA libraries carrying sample barcodes and UMIs. TCRdb passed the 5' RACE reads through MiXCR, listing each CDR3 protein once. This table has 300,000 to 350,000 distinct CDR3 sequences, 12% to 15% appearing once. Sequences were obtained from PBMCs or a T cell subset sorted from them (not recorded which). The V gene is TRBV6-4, the J gene TRBJ2-7; D remains ambiguous. This TCR came from a man aged 18 to 30 who had mild COVID-19 (a few samples of this study predate the infection). Cell type and time point are not known. The chain's CDR3 is CASSLYPDVTYEQYF. In DNA, the CDR3 is TGTGCCAGCAGCCTCTACCCTGACGTGACCTACGAGCAGTACTTC.